The rows below give T cell receptor beta chains drawn from one sample of a study of blood T cell repertoires in COVID-19. Clones were sequenced by immunoSEQ multiplex PCR, and TCRdb holds only the in-frame ones, with some missing. The table includes 150,000 or so clones, roughly 84% detected once. The sequencing input was peripheral blood. All receptors come from a man aged 45 to 65 with active or convalescent COVID-19. The CDR3 runs from the conserved cysteine through the conserved F or W. The D gene is left open where the match is weak. Clone size is shown for a subset of rows, as once, few, many or a class of expanded clone.

V: TRBV6-5
D: .
J: TRBJ2-5
size: .
DNA: TGTGCCAGCAGTTCGAGTAACCTAAGCCCTCGGGAGACCCAGTACTTC
CDR3: CASSSSNLSPRETQYF

V: TRBV6-5
D: .
J: TRBJ2-7
size: .
DNA: TGTGCCAGCAGTTACGCCGGGTTTTATCCCTACGAGCAGTACTTC
CDR3: CASSYAGFYPYEQYF

V: TRBV6-6
D: .
J: TRBJ1-5
size: .
DNA: TGTGCCAGCAGTTATGGAGACAGAATCAATCAGCCCCAGCATTTT
CDR3: CASSYGDRINQPQHF

V: TRBV6-4
D: .
J: TRBJ2-3
size: .
DNA: TGTGCCAGCAGTGAGGGGGGGCCAGATACGCAGTATTTT
CDR3: CASSEGGPDTQYF

V: TRBV25-1
D: .
J: TRBJ1-6
size: .
DNA: TGTGCCAGCAGTGTTGCAGGGTCTTCACCCCTCCACTTT
CDR3: CASSVAGSSPLHF

V: TRBV5-1
D: TRBD2
J: TRBJ2-7
size: .
DNA: TGCGCCAGCAGCACTCGACTAGCTTCCCACGAGCAGTACTTC
CDR3: CASSTRLASHEQYF

V: TRBV19
D: .
J: TRBJ2-7
size: .
DNA: TGTGCCAGTAGTCCCAACCCGTACATATATTACTCCTACGAGCAGTACTTC
CDR3: CASSPNPYIYYSYEQYF

V: TRBV24-1
D: .
J: TRBJ2-1
size: .
DNA: TGTGCCACCAGGGCAGGAAATCCCTACAATGAGCAGTTCTTC
CDR3: CATRAGNPYNEQFF

V: TRBV28
D: .
J: TRBJ1-5
size: .
DNA: TGTGCCAGCAGTATACAGGGTCAGCCCCAGCATTTT
CDR3: CASSIQGQPQHF

V: TRBV28
D: .
J: TRBJ2-6
size: once
DNA: TGTGCCAGCAGTTTATGGAAGACAGTACGCTCTGGGGCCAACGTCCTGACTTTC
CDR3: CASSLWKTVRSGANVLTF

V: TRBV4-1
D: TRBD2
J: TRBJ2-7
size: once
DNA: TGCGCCAGCAGCCAAGATCTAGCGGGGACGTACGAGCAGTACTTC
CDR3: CASSQDLAGTYEQYF

V: TRBV6-4
D: TRBD2
J: TRBJ2-1
size: .
DNA: TGTGCCAGCAGTCCTACCGGGACTAACTCCTACAATGAGCAGTTCTTC
CDR3: CASSPTGTNSYNEQFF

V: TRBV7-8
D: .
J: TRBJ1-5
size: .
DNA: TGTGCCAGCAGCTTAGAAGAGAACAGCAATCAGCCCCAGCATTTT
CDR3: CASSLEENSNQPQHF

V: TRBV6-5
D: .
J: TRBJ2-7
size: .
DNA: TGTGCCAGCAGGAGACGAGGGGGAAGCGAGCAGTACTTC
CDR3: CASRRRGGSEQYF

V: TRBV15
D: .
J: TRBJ1-3
size: .
DNA: TGTGCCACCAGCAGAGATACCCCAGGGAACCTTGGAAACACCATATATTTT
CDR3: CATSRDTPGNLGNTIYF

V: TRBV9
D: .
J: TRBJ2-5
size: hyperexpanded
DNA: TGTGCCAGCAGCGGAGGGACATCTTACCCCCAAGAGACCCAGTACTTC
CDR3: CASSGGTSYPQETQYF

V: TRBV24-1
D: .
J: TRBJ1-2
size: .
DNA: TGTGCCACCAGTGATGGCGGGAAAACTATTGGCTACACCTTC
CDR3: CATSDGGKTIGYTF

V: TRBV2
D: TRBD1
J: TRBJ1-4
size: .
DNA: TGTGCCAGCAGGGCCGGGACAGGGGGCGGCAATAGTGAAAAACTGTTTTTT
CDR3: CASRAGTGGGNSEKLFF

V: TRBV4-2
D: TRBD1
J: TRBJ2-7
size: .
DNA: TGTGCCAGCAGCCAAGGGGGCGGGACAGGCGTCTCCTACGAGCAGTACTTC
CDR3: CASSQGGGTGVSYEQYF

V: TRBV9
D: .
J: TRBJ1-5
size: .
DNA: TGTGCCAGCATTCGGTGGGAGGTTAGCAATCAGCCCCAGCATTTT
CDR3: CASIRWEVSNQPQHF

V: TRBV18
D: TRBD2
J: TRBJ2-2
size: .
DNA: TGTGCCAGCTCACCACTTCGAAGGACTAGCGGGAACACCGGGGAGCTGTTTTTT
CDR3: CASSPLRRTSGNTGELFF

V: TRBV24-1
D: TRBD1
J: TRBJ2-7
size: .
DNA: TGTGCCACCAGTGATACGTACAGGGGGCCGGGCGAGCAGTACTTC
CDR3: CATSDTYRGPGEQYF

V: TRBV27
D: TRBD1
J: TRBJ1-3
size: .
DNA: TGTGCCAGCAGTCCAGGGGGCAGATCTGGAAACACCATATATTTT
CDR3: CASSPGGRSGNTIYF

V: TRBV18
D: .
J: TRBJ1-4
size: .
DNA: TGTGCCAGCTCCCTCGGGAGGGAGCAGGGGAAACTGTTTTTT
CDR3: CASSLGREQGKLFF

V: TRBV4-3
D: .
J: TRBJ1-5
size: .
DNA: TGCGCCAGCAGCCAAGACAGGGGTGGGAGCAATCAGCCCCAGCATTTT
CDR3: CASSQDRGGSNQPQHF

V: TRBV15
D: TRBD1
J: TRBJ1-1
size: .
DNA: TGTGCCACCAGCAGAGACCGGACAGGGTTGAACACTGAAGCTTTCTTT
CDR3: CATSRDRTGLNTEAFF

V: TRBV29-1
D: .
J: TRBJ1-2
size: .
DNA: TGCAGCGTTGAAGATTACAGGGACGGCTACACCTTC
CDR3: CSVEDYRDGYTF

V: TRBV5-5
D: .
J: TRBJ1-1
size: .
DNA: TGTGCCAGCAGCCCACAGGCCATTGAAGCTTTCTTT
CDR3: CASSPQAIEAFF

V: TRBV21-1
D: .
J: TRBJ2-3
size: .
DNA: TGTGCCAGCAGCAACGGCAGGGGCAACACAGATACGCAGTATTTT
CDR3: CASSNGRGNTDTQYF

V: TRBV5-4
D: TRBD2
J: TRBJ2-5
size: .
DNA: TGTGCCAGCAGCTCAACTAGCGGGGGGGGAGAGACCCAGTACTTC
CDR3: CASSSTSGGGETQYF

V: TRBV4-3
D: TRBD1
J: TRBJ1-5
size: .
DNA: TGCGCCAGCAGCCAAGATGCAGGGACAGGGAGATTCAGTCAGCCCCAGCATTTT
CDR3: CASSQDAGTGRFSQPQHF

V: TRBV7-6
D: TRBD1
J: TRBJ1-2
size: few
DNA: TGTGCCAGCAGCCCCCAGGGGGGTTTAAACTATGGCTACACCTTC
CDR3: CASSPQGGLNYGYTF

V: TRBV10-3
D: .
J: TRBJ2-3
size: .
DNA: TGTGCCATCACTAGGGACTCTACAGATACGCAGTATTTT
CDR3: CAITRDSTDTQYF

V: TRBV19
D: .
J: TRBJ1-3
size: .
DNA: TGTGCCAGTAGTATACCCCCTCGGGGGAGGGCTGGAAACACCATATATTTT
CDR3: CASSIPPRGRAGNTIYF

V: TRBV28
D: TRBD1
J: TRBJ1-6
size: .
DNA: TGTGCCAGCAGCCCCGGACAGGGTCCGCTCTATAATTCACCCCTCCACTTT
CDR3: CASSPGQGPLYNSPLHF

V: TRBV6-5
D: TRBD1
J: TRBJ2-2
size: .
DNA: TGTGCCAGCCGAGCTAGGACAGGGGGTACCGGGGAGCTGTTTTTT
CDR3: CASRARTGGTGELFF

V: TRBV5-8
D: TRBD1
J: TRBJ2-5
size: once
DNA: TGTGCCACCTTGTACAGGGGCAAAGAGACCCAGTACTTC
CDR3: CATLYRGKETQYF

V: TRBV7-9
D: TRBD2
J: TRBJ2-3
size: .
DNA: TGTGCCAGCAGCAGCGGGAGGGTAGATACGCAGTATTTT
CDR3: CASSSGRVDTQYF

V: TRBV7-6
D: TRBD2
J: TRBJ2-1
size: .
DNA: TGTGCCAGCAGCGTTCATAGCGGGGGGGCCCCAAATGAGCAGTTCTTC
CDR3: CASSVHSGGAPNEQFF

V: TRBV12-5
D: TRBD2
J: TRBJ2-2
size: once
DNA: TGTGCTAGTGCCGACCGAGCGGGATGGAACACCGGGGAGCTGTTTTTT
CDR3: CASADRAGWNTGELFF

V: TRBV2
D: .
J: TRBJ1-5
size: .
DNA: TGTGCCAGCAGTTTTACAGGGCCGAGCAATCAGCCCCAGCATTTT
CDR3: CASSFTGPSNQPQHF

V: TRBV25-1
D: TRBD1
J: TRBJ2-5
size: .
DNA: TGTGCCAGCGGAGCCTCGGACAGGGTGGAGACCCAGTACTTC
CDR3: CASGASDRVETQYF